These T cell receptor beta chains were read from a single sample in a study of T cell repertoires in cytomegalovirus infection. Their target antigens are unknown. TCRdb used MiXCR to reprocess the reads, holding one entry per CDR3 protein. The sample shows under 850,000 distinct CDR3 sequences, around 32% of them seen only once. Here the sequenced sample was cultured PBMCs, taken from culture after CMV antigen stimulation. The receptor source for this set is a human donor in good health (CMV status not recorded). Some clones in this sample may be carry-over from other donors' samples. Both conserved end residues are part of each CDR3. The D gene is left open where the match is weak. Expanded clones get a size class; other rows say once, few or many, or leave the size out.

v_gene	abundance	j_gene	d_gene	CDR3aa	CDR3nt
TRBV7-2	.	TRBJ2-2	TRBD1	CASSRTGLTGELFF	TGTGCCAGCAGCCGGACAGGGTTGACCGGGGAGCTGTTTTTT
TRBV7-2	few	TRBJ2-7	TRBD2	CASSPAGSGGYEQYF	TGTGCCAGCAGCCCCGCCGGCAGCGGGGGCTACGAGCAGTACTTC
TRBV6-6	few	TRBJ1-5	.	CASSWRGTLEGPQHF	TGTGCCAGCAGTTGGCGAGGGACCCTTGAGGGGCCCCAGCATTTT
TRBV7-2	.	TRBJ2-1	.	CASSFPGPRAQFF	TGTGCCAGCAGCTTCCCGGGACCACGGGCGCAGTTCTTC
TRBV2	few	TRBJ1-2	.	CASRFGENYGYTF	TGTGCCAGCAGATTTGGGGAAAACTATGGCTACACCTTC
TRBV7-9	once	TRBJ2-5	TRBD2	CASSPGRGGAETQYF	TGTGCCAGCAGCCCTGGGCGGGGGGGCGCGGAGACCCAGTACTTC
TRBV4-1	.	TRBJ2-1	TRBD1	CASSRRAVGQGGINEQFF	TGCGCCAGCAGCAGACGCGCTGTTGGACAGGGTGGGATAAATGAGCAGTTCTTC
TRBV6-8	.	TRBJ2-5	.	CASQRDAAQYF	TGTGCCAGCCAGCGAGACGCGGCCCAGTACTTC
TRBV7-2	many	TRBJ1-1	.	CASSKTGSNAEAFF	TGTGCCAGCAGCAAAACCGGGAGTAACGCTGAAGCTTTCTTT
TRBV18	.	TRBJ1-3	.	CASSPGQMKTGNTIYF	TGTGCCAGCTCACCGGGGCAGATGAAGACTGGAAACACCATATATTTT
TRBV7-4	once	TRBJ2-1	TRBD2	CAGLSGGASYNEQFF	TGTGCCGGACTGAGCGGGGGGGCATCCTACAATGAGCAGTTCTTC
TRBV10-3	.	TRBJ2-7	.	CASSWSLDEQYF	TGTGCCAGCAGTTGGTCTCTCGACGAGCAGTACTTC
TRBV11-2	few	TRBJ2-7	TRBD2	CASSLAGGPLYEQYF	TGTGCCAGCAGCTTGGCGGGAGGGCCTCTTTACGAGCAGTACTTC
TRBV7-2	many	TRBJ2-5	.	CASSRTAFQETQYF	TGTGCCAGCAGCCGGACAGCCTTCCAAGAGACCCAGTACTTC
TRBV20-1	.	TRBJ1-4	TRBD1	CSAQDRGGEKLFF	TGCAGTGCCCAGGACAGGGGCGGTGAAAAACTGTTTTTT
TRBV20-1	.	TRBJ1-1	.	CSAREGGMGGGNTEAFF	TGCAGTGCTAGAGAGGGGGGGATGGGAGGGGGGAACACTGAAGCTTTCTTT
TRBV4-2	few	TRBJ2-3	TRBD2	CASSPRTRGTDTQYF	TGTGCCAGCAGCCCCCGGACTAGAGGTACAGATACGCAGTATTTT
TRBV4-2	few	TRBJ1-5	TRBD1	CASSQGPGQWNQPQHF	TGTGCCAGCAGCCAAGGCCCGGGACAGTGGAATCAGCCCCAGCATTTT
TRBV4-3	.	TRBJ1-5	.	CASSQDGSLNQPQHF	TGCGCCAGCAGCCAAGATGGTTCCCTTAATCAGCCCCAGCATTTT
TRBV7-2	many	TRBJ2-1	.	CASSLDGGPYNEQFF	TGTGCCAGCAGCTTAGACGGCGGTCCCTACAATGAGCAGTTCTTC
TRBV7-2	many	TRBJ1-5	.	CASSLGAAGAGQPQHF	TGTGCCAGCAGCCTCGGAGCTGCGGGGGCTGGACAGCCCCAGCATTTT
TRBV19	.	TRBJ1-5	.	CASKTVGGVKYSNQPQHF	TGTGCCAGTAAGACGGTGGGGGGAGTAAAATATAGCAATCAGCCCCAGCATTTT
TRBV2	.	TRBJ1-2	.	CASSERDFGREGYTF	TGTGCCAGCAGTGAAAGGGACTTTGGGAGAGAGGGCTACACCTTC
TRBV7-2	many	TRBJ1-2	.	CASSLVGGGNQGTFNYGYTF	TGTGCCAGCAGCTTAGTCGGAGGAGGGAACCAAGGGACATTTAACTATGGCTACACCTTC
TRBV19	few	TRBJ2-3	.	CASSIQGLTDTQYF	TGTGCCAGTAGTATTCAGGGACTCACAGATACGCAGTATTTT
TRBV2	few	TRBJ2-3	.	CASSVQRATDTQYF	TGTGCCAGCAGCGTTCAGCGGGCAACAGATACGCAGTATTTT
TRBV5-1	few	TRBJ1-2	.	CASTFDRMDYGYTF	TGCGCCAGCACATTCGACAGGATGGACTATGGCTACACCTTC
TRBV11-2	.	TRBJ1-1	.	CASSLGWVEGNTEAFF	TGTGCCAGCAGCTTAGGATGGGTGGAGGGGAACACTGAAGCTTTCTTT
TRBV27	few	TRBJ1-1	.	CASSSDTRNTEAFF	TGTGCCAGCAGTTCGGACACAAGGAACACTGAAGCTTTCTTT
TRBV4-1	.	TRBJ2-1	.	CASSQAGALGKIGAGDEQFF	TGCGCCAGCAGCCAAGCTGGGGCCCTCGGGAAGATTGGTGCTGGCGATGAGCAGTTCTTC
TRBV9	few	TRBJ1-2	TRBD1	CASSPLTGSDGYTF	TGTGCCAGCAGCCCCCTGACAGGGTCCGACGGCTACACCTTC
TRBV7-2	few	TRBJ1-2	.	CASSYPSYGYTF	TGTGCCAGCAGCTATCCCTCCTATGGCTACACCTTC
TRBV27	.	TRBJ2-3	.	CASSRLTTTDTQYF	TGTGCCAGCAGTAGATTAACTACCACAGATACGCAGTATTTT
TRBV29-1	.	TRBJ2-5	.	CSVGGETQYF	TGCAGCGTGGGGGGTGAGACCCAGTACTTC
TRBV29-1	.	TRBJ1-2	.	CSATTEGRSANYGYTF	TGCAGCGCTACGACAGAAGGGAGGTCCGCTAACTATGGCTACACCTTC
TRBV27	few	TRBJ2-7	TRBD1	CARGKGGPPIEEQYF	TGTGCCAGGGGAAAAGGGGGCCCCCCTATTGAGGAGCAGTACTTC
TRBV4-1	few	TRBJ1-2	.	CASSPRSRDGYGYTF	TGCGCCAGCAGCCCTAGATCGCGGGACGGCTATGGCTACACCTTC
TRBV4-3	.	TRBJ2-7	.	CASSQVGSVSEQYF	TGCGCCAGCAGCCAAGTAGGGAGTGTCAGCGAGCAGTACTTC
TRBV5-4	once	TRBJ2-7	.	CASSLIGTSYEQYF	TGTGCCAGCAGCTTGATCGGGACGTCCTACGAGCAGTACTTC
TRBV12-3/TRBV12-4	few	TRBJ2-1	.	CASSLQLAGSYNEQFF	TGTGCCAGCAGTTTGCAGCTGGCGGGGTCCTACAATGAGCAGTTCTTC
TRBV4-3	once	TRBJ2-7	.	CASSQEAVGGSYEQYF	TGCGCCAGCAGCCAAGAGGCGGTCGGGGGATCCTACGAGCAGTACTTC
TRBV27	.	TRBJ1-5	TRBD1	CASSFSGGVQPQHF	TGTGCCAGCAGTTTTTCAGGGGGCGTTCAGCCCCAGCATTTT
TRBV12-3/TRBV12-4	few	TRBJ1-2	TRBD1	CASSVGTGSFYGYTF	TGTGCCAGCAGTGTAGGGACAGGGAGCTTCTATGGCTACACCTTC
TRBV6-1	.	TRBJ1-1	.	CASSSAFGLMNTEAFF	TGTGCCAGCAGTTCAGCTTTCGGACTCATGAACACTGAAGCTTTCTTT
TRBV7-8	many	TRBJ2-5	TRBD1	CASYTGGETQYF	TGTGCCAGCTACACAGGGGGGGAGACCCAGTACTTC
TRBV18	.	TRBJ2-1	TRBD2	CASSRGASGPNEQFF	TGTGCCAGCTCACGAGGGGCTAGCGGTCCTAATGAGCAGTTCTTC